The 5 T cell receptor beta chains given below trace back to one sample, sequenced in a study of T-cell reconstitution after alpha-beta-depleted transplantation in children. Unique molecular identifiers were used to barcode this TCRbeta library. TCRdb ran MiXCR on the PCR reads and lists one entry per CDR3 protein. The table records 450,000 to 700,000 distinct CDR3 sequences, 25% to 30% of them present only once. The sample here was PBMCs, taken before TCRalphabeta/CD19-depleted stem cell transplant. These receptors all stem from a boy in the first two years of life with Wiskott-Aldrich syndrome, due to receive a stem cell transplant.

This clonotype has just a few counts. The chain carries TRBV7-2 and TRBJ2-5; D could derive from TRBD1 or TRBD2 (5 bases each). The CDR3 loop spans 14 amino acids. Trimming shortened V by 0 bases and J by 5 bases, and 10 bases separated the two germline ends. Germline V CDR1 and CDR2: SGHTA, FQGNSA. Written as DNA, the CDR3 is TGTGCCAGCAGCTTAGCTGGGACGTGGGAGACCCAGTACTTC. Its translation is CASSLAGTWETQYF.

The chain has TRBV28 and TRBJ2-3; 7 positions match TRBD2. V was clipped by 3 bases and J by 9 bases; unmatched bases: 18. Germline loops: CDR1 MDHEN, CDR2 SYDVKM. This CDR3 contains 17 residues. The CDR3 bases are TGTGCCAGCAGTTTCCCCCCTAGCGGACGGCTCGTGGGGACGCAGTATTTT. It is translated as CASSFPPSGRLVGTQYF.

This clonotype has more than one count but fewer than ten. V gene TRBV5-1 combines with J gene TRBJ2-1; no reliable D call. Germline values: CDR1 SGHRS, CDR2 YFSETQ. This CDR3 spans 14 amino acids. V was trimmed by 0 bases and J by 4 bases, leaving 8 bases between them. The CDR3 protein is CASSLGPAYNEQFF. Here the CDR3 DNA reads TGCGCCAGCAGCTTGGGGCCGGCATACAATGAGCAGTTCTTC.

This clonotype showed up just a few times. This chain connects TRBV29-1 to TRBJ2-7; possible D gene TRBD2, 5 bases. CDR3 length equals 12 residues. V lost 4 bases and J lost 2, with 9 bases in between. Germline CDR1 and CDR2: SQVTM and ANQGSEA. CDR3 amino acids: CSVGRDTYEQYF. CDR3 in DNA: TGCAGCGTTGGCCGGGATACCTACGAGCAGTACTTC.

In its sample, this clonotype was seen a few times. The chain uses TRBV7-6 and TRBJ1-4, with 9 bases identical to TRBD1. The CDR3 has 15 residues. Trimming took 5 bases from V and 8 from J; bases not matched to a gene: 9. Germline CDR1 and CDR2: SGHVS and FNYEAQ. The CDR3 loop reads CASSARRDRVEKLFF. The CDR3 DNA reads TGTGCCAGCAGCGCGAGGCGGGACAGGGTCGAAAAACTGTTTTTT.